Below, 10 T cell receptor beta chains from the same sample are listed, as sequenced in a study of T cells in Graves' hyperthyroidism and ophthalmopathy. Amplification of TCR beta CDR3 regions was performed using RNA transcripts as template. TCR CDR3 underwent first-round RT-PCR with the HTBI primer set. Each CDR3 protein gets one entry after TCRdb re-called the multiplex PCR reads with MiXCR. Of 600,000 to 700,000 distinct CDR3 sequences in the sample, roughly 15% are singletons; the top ten hold roughly 4.5%. The specimen sequenced was blood. These receptor sequences come from a middle-aged woman with Graves' ophthalmopathy.

This clonotype showed up many times. The CDR3 spells CASSPDSSGYEQYF. CDR3 bases: TGTGCCAGCAGTCCGGACAGCAGCGGCTACGAGCAGTACTTC. This sequence joins TRBV6-2 or TRBV6-3 and TRBJ2-7, with D possibly TRBD1 on 6 matching bases. Germline values: CDR1 MNHEY, CDR2 SVGEGT. The CDR3 extends over 14 amino acids. The V end was cut by 5 bases, the J end by 3 bases, with 14 bases between.

This clonotype has a count of ten or more. DNA for the CDR3: TGTGCCAGCGGATTCCTTGATGCGGCTGAAGCTTTCTTT. Amino acids: CASGFLDAAEAFF. This chain uses TRBV27 with TRBJ1-1, with D hard to call. CDR3 length equals 13 residues. CDR1 MNHEY and CDR2 SMNVEV come from the germline V gene (reference sequence). V lost 8 bases, J lost 6 bases, and 16 bases lay in between.

There are many counts of this clonotype. The junction differs from germline at one of its ends, possibly a read error. The chain carries TRBV11-2 and TRBJ1-2; perhaps TRBD1 as D (5 bases). This CDR3 is built from 15 residues. Germline-derived CDR1 and CDR2 are SGHAT and FQNNGV. In DNA, the CDR3 is TGTGCCAGCAGCTTATCCAGGGTAGAGAACTATGACTACACCTTC. The encoded protein is CASSLSRVENYDYTF.

In this sample, this clonotype turned up many times. One end of the junction is discordant with germline, which a read error may explain. The chain employs TRBV12-3 or TRBV12-4 and TRBJ2-7, with D uncertain. The CDR3 sequence is 13 residues long. For the CDR3, the DNA is TGTACCAGCAGTTTGGGTACAGCCTACGAGCAGTACTTC. Encoded protein: CTSSLGTAYEQYF.

This chain connects TRBV27 to TRBJ2-2, with 8 bases that match TRBD2. This CDR3 is 14 amino acids long. Germline V gene lookup returns CDR1 MNHEY and CDR2 SMNVEV (reference sequence). Trimming cost V 5 bases and J 4 bases; bases outside gene matches: 3. CDR3 nucleotides: TGTGCCAGCAGTCGGGGGGGTGGCACCGGGGAGCTGTTTTTT. It specifies CASSRGGGTGELFF.

This clonotype was seen many times. The chain is built from TRBV15 and TRBJ2-1; D call uncertain. The germline CDR1 and CDR2 sequences are LNHNV and YYDKDF (reference sequence). V lost 0 bases and J 5 bases, leaving 5 bases between the germline ends. The CDR3 sequence is 13 residues long. For the CDR3, the DNA is TGTGCCACCAGCAGAGATAGAAACAATGAGCAGTTCTTC. This encodes CATSRDRNNEQFF.

This clonotype occurred many times. The chain links TRBV9 to TRBJ1-2; D gene uncertain. The CDR3 totals 14 residues. Per the germline V gene, CDR1 is SGDLS and CDR2 is YYNGEE. Trimming shortened V by 4 bases and J by 4 bases, and 14 bases separated the two germline ends. CDR3 region: CASSTAGSPYGYTF. The CDR3 DNA reads as TGTGCCAGCAGCACTGCCGGGTCCCCCTATGGCTACACCTTC.

This chain joins TRBV19 and TRBJ1-5, with no clear D. Germline assignment: CDR1 LNHDA and CDR2 SQIVND (reference sequence). The CDR3 extends over 15 amino acids. V lost 1 base to trimming and J lost 3 bases, with 10 bases between them. For the CDR3, the DNA is TGTGCCAGTAGTATAGTAGGGCAGTTCAATCAGCCCCAGCATTTT. Translated: CASSIVGQFNQPQHF.

The V call is TRBV7-6, the J call TRBJ2-7; maybe TRBD1 (6 bases). The CDR3 extends over 14 amino acids. Germline V gene data show CDR1 as SGHVS and CDR2 as FNYEAQ. With 5 bases removed from V and 5 bases from J, the gap between germline ends came to 16 bases. Written as DNA, the CDR3 is TGTGCCAGCAGCAGGAACAGGGCAAGAAACGAGCAGTACTTC. This gives the protein CASSRNRARNEQYF. Supplemented by reference TRBV7-6 and TRBJ2-7, the full variable domain reads GAGVSQSPRYKVTKRGQDVALRCDPISGHVSLYWYRQALGQGPEFLTYFNYEAQQDKSGLPNDRFSAERPEGSISTLTIQRTEQRDSAMYRCASSRNRARNEQYFGPGTRLTVT.

This clonotype was detected ten times or more. The chain is built from TRBV5-8 and TRBJ1-2; D is ambiguous. Germline V gives CDR1 SGHTS, CDR2 YDEGEE. V lost 5 bases to trimming and J lost 11 bases, with 31 bases between them. CDR3 length: 17 amino acids. The CDR3 protein is CASRTPGSEWSLGRYTF. The CDR3 region has the DNA TGTGCCAGCAGGACTCCCGGGTCTGAGTGGAGTCTAGGCCGATACACCTTC.